The 4 T cell receptor beta chains listed next were all sequenced from one sample in a study of OX40 agonist ivuxolimab in advanced cancers. The method was immunoSEQ multiplex PCR; TCRdb's version includes in-frame clones alone and lacks a portion of them. Among roughly 43,000 clones listed, 75% to 95% were seen once. The sequenced sample was CD4+ or CD8+ T cells sorted from blood, obtained in a trial of the OX40 agonist ivuxolimab. All receptors come from an adult with an advanced solid tumor such as melanoma, head and neck, liver or kidney cancer.

V usage is TRBV4-3 and J usage is TRBJ2-7; 13 bases are shared with TRBD2. Germline CDR1 is LGHNA and CDR2 is YSLEER. The trim removed 3 bases at V and 3 bases at J, leaving 2 bases unmatched. The CDR3 length is 15 residues. DNA of the CDR3: TGCGCCAGCAGCCAGGGACTAGCGGGACTCTACGAGCAGTACTTC. Translated: CASSQGLAGLYEQYF.

The rearrangement links TRBV7-6 to TRBJ2-5; TRBD2 is a possible D gene (6 bases). CDR3 length equals 16 residues. Trimming took off 1 base at V and 4 bases at J, with 16 bases between the two ends. Germline CDR1 SGHVS, CDR2 FNYEAQ. CDR3 amino acids: CASSLGAGSPLETQYF. For the CDR3, the DNA is TGTGCCAGCAGCTTAGGGGCGGGGAGTCCTCTAGAGACCCAGTACTTC. Based on the CDR3 plus reference TRBV7-6 and TRBJ2-5, the full variable domain is GAGVSQSPRYKVTKRGQDVALRCDPISGHVSLYWYRQALGQGPEFLTYFNYEAQQDKSGLPNDRFSAERPEGSISTLTIQRTEQRDSAMYRCASSLGAGSPLETQYFGPGTRLLVL.

This clone was detected a few times. V is TRBV4-2 and J is TRBJ2-2, with D possibly TRBD2 on 5 matching bases. V dropped 1 base and J dropped 8 bases, with 8 bases sitting between them. Germline V gene sequence: CDR1 LGHNA, CDR2 YNFKEQ. The CDR3 length is 13 residues. Here the CDR3 reads CASSQVEDGELFF. The CDR3 region has the DNA TGTGCCAGCAGCCAAGTGGAGGATGGGGAGCTGTTTTTT.

The V gene is TRBV7-2, the J gene TRBJ1-4, with D perhaps TRBD1 (6 bases). The germline V gene encodes CDR1 SGHTA and CDR2 FQGNSA. V gave up 4 bases and J gave up 5 bases, with 14 bases separating them. The CDR3 totals 15 residues. The CDR3 region is CASSYPQGQNEKLFF. CDR3 coding DNA: TGTGCCAGCAGCTACCCGCAAGGACAGAATGAAAAACTGTTTTTT. Variable domain in full (rest from reference TRBV7-2 and TRBJ1-4): GAGVSQSPSNKVTEKGKDVELRCDPISGHTALYWYRQSLGQGLEFLIYFQGNSAPDKSGLPSDRFSAERTGGSVSTLTIQRTQQEDSAVYLCASSYPQGQNEKLFFGSGTQLSVL.